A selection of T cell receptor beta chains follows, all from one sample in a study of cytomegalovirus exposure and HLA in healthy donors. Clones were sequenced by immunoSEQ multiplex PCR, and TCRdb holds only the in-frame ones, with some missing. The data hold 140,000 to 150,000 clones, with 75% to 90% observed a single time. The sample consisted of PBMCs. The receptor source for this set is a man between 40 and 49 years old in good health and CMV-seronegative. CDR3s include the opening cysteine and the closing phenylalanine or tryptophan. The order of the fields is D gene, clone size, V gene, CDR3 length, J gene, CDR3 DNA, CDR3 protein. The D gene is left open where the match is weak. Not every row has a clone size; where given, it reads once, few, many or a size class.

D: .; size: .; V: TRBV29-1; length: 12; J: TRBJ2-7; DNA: TGCAGCGTTAAATTGGGCCCATACGAGCAGTACTTC; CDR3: CSVKLGPYEQYF
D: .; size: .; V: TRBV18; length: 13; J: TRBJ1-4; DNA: TGTGCCAGCTCATCGGGACATATGGAAAAACTGTTTTTT; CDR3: CASSSGHMEKLFF
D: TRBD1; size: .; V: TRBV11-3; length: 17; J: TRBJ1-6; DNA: TGTGCCAGCAGCTTAGCAGGGACAGGGGTGGAAAATTCACCCCTCCACTTT; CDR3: CASSLAGTGVENSPLHF
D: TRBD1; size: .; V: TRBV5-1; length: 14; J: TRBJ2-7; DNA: TGCGCCAGCAGCTTGGGGACAGGACGACGGGAGCAGTACTTC; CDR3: CASSLGTGRREQYF
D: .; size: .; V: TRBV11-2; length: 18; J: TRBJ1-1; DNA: TGTGCCAGCAGCTTAGGGTTCGAGCAGGGGTTACCTAACACTGAAGCTTTCTTT; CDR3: CASSLGFEQGLPNTEAFF
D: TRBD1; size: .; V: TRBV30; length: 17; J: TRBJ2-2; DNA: TGTGCCTGGAGTGTACCTAGGACAGGGGGCGCTGACGGGGAGCTGTTTTTT; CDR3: CAWSVPRTGGADGELFF
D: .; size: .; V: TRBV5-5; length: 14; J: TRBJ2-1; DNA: TGTGCCAGCAGCTTGGCCTCGGGCTACAATGAGCAGTTCTTC; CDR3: CASSLASGYNEQFF
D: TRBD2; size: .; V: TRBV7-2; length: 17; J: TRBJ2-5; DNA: TGTGCCAGCAGCTTAGCAGAGCTAGCGGGACGCGGGGAGACCCAGTACTTC; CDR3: CASSLAELAGRGETQYF
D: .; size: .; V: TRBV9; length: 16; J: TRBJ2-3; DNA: TGTGCCAGCAGCGTAGCTGGGGGCCGTTCGACAGATACGCAGTATTTT; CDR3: CASSVAGGRSTDTQYF
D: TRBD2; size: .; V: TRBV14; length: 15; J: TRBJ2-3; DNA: TGTGCCAGCAGCCAAAGGGGACTAGAGACAGATACGCAGTATTTT; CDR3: CASSQRGLETDTQYF
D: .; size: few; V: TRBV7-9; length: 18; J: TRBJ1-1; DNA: TGTGCCAGCAGCTCCAATGGGGCAGGGTTCAAAGGGGGCACTGAAGCTTTCTTT; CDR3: CASSSNGAGFKGGTEAFF
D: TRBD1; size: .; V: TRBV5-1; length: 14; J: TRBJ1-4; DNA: TGCGCCAGCAGCTTGGGGGACAGGGCTGAAAAACTGTTTTTT; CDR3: CASSLGDRAEKLFF
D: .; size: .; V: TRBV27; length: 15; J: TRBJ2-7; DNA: TGTGCCAGCAGTGCGACGGACACGAGCTCCTACGAGCAGTACTTC; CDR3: CASSATDTSSYEQYF
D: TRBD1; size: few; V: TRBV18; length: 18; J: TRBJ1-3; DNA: TGTGCCAGCTCACCGTTCAACAGGGGAAGTAGCTCTGGAAACACCATATATTTT; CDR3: CASSPFNRGSSSGNTIYF
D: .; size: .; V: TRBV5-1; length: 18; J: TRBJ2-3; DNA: TGCGCCAGCAGCTTGCAGGACTCCGGAATTACTAGCACAGATACGCAGTATTTT; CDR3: CASSLQDSGITSTDTQYF
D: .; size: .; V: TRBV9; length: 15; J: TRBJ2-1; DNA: TGTGCCAGCAGCGTAGAGCAGAGGTCCTACAATGAGCAGTTCTTC; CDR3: CASSVEQRSYNEQFF
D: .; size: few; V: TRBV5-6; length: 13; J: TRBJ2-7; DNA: TGTGCCAGCAGCTTCCGGGATCCCTACGAGCAGTACTTC; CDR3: CASSFRDPYEQYF
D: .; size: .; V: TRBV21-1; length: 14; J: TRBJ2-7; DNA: TGTGCCAGCAGCAGGAACAGGGGTGGCTACGAGCAGTACTTC; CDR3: CASSRNRGGYEQYF
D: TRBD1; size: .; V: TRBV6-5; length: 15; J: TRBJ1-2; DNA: TGTGCCAGCAACGACCCCGGACAGGGGGACTATGGCTACACCTTC; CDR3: CASNDPGQGDYGYTF
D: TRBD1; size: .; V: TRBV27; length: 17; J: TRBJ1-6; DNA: TGTGCCAGCAGGGACGTTGGGACAGGGGGCAAGAATTCACCCCTCCACTTT; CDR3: CASRDVGTGGKNSPLHF
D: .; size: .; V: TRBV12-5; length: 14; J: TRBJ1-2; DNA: TGTGCTAGTGGTTTTCAGGGAAATAACTATGGCTACACCTTC; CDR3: CASGFQGNNYGYTF
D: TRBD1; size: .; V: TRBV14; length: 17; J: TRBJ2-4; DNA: TGTGCCAGCAGCTCCGGGACAGGGTTGTTAGCCAAAAACATTCAGTACTTC; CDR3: CASSSGTGLLAKNIQYF
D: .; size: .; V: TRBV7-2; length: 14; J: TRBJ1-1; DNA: TGTGCCAGCAGCTTTCAGACAGGGAACACTGAAGCTTTCTTT; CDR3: CASSFQTGNTEAFF
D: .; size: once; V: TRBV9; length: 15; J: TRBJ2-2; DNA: TGTGCCAGCAGCGTTAGCGGACCCAACACCGGGGAGCTGTTTTTT; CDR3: CASSVSGPNTGELFF
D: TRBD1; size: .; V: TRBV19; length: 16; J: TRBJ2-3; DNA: TGTGCCAGTAGTACCGGGACAGCCCTGAGCACAGATACGCAGTATTTT; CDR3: CASSTGTALSTDTQYF
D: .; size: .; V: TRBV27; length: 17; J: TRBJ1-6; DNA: TGTGCCAGCAGTATTTGGGGAGGGGATGATAGGGATTCACCCCTCCACTTT; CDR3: CASSIWGGDDRDSPLHF
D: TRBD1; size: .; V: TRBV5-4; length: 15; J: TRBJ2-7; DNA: TGTGCCAGCAGCTTGGGACGGACAGGTTTGAACGAGCAGTACTTC; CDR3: CASSLGRTGLNEQYF
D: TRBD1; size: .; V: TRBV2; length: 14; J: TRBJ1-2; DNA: TGTGCCAGCAGTAATACAGGGGTTAACTATGGCTACACCTTC; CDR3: CASSNTGVNYGYTF
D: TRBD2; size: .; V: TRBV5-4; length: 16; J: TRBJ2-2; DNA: TGTGCCAGCAGCTTGGCCGCGGGGGGGCGAACCGGGGAGCTGTTTTTT; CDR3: CASSLAAGGRTGELFF
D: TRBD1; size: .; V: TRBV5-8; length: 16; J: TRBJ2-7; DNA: TGTGCCAGCAGCCTGGTGGGACAGGGTACTTCCTACGAGCAGTACTTC; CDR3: CASSLVGQGTSYEQYF
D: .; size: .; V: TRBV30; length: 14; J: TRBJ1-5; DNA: TGTGCCTGGGGGGGGCCGGGGGGGAATCAGCCCCAGCATTTT; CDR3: CAWGGPGGNQPQHF
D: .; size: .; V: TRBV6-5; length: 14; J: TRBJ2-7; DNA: TGTGCCAGCAGTTACGTGGGGACAACCTACGAGCAGTACTTC; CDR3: CASSYVGTTYEQYF
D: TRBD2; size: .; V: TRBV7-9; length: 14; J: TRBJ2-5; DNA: TGTGCCAGCAGCTTGCGGGGGGCCGGGGAGACCCAGTACTTC; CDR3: CASSLRGAGETQYF
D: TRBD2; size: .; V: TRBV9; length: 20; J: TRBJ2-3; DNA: TGTGCCAGCAGCGTTTACAACTACGGACTAGCGGGGGGGCCTACAAATACGCAGTATTTT; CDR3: CASSVYNYGLAGGPTNTQYF
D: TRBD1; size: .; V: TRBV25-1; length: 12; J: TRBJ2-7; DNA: TGTGCCAGCAGTGGCAGGGGGTACGAGCAGTACTTC; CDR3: CASSGRGYEQYF
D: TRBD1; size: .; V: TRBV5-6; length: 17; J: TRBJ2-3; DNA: TGTGCCAGCAGCTTCATGGCACAGGGGAGAATGACAGATACGCAGTATTTT; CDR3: CASSFMAQGRMTDTQYF
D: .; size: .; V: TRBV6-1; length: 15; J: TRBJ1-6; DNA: TGTGCCAGCAGTGAAGTCTTCGGACAGAATTCACCCCTCCACTTT; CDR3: CASSEVFGQNSPLHF
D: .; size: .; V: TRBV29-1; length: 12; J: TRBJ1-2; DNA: TGCAGCGTTGAGGGGGGAGGCTATGGCTACACCTTC; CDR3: CSVEGGGYGYTF
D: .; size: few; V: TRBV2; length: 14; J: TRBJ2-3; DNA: TGTGCCAGCAGCCAGGGTCTGGCCACAGATACGCAGTATTTT; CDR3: CASSQGLATDTQYF
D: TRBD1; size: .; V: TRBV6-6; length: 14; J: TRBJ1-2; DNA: TGTGCCAGCAGTGCCGGACAGGCTAACTATGGCTACACCTTC; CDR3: CASSAGQANYGYTF
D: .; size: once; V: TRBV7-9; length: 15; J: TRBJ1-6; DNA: TGTGCCAGCAGCTTATTAACGGGAGGGATTTCACCCCTCCACTTT; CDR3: CASSLLTGGISPLHF
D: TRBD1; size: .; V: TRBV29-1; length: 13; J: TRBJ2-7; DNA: TGCAGCGTCGGGACAGGGGGTAGTGGCGAGCAGTACTTC; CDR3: CSVGTGGSGEQYF
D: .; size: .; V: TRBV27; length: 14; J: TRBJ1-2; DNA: TGTGCCAGCAGTTTGACAGGTGTGAACTATGGCTACACCTTC; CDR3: CASSLTGVNYGYTF
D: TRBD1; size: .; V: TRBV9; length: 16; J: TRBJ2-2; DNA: TGTGCCAGCAGCGTAGCCGGGACAGGGCCCACCGGGGAGCTGTTTTTT; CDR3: CASSVAGTGPTGELFF
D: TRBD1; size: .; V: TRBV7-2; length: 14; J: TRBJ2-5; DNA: TGTGCCAGCAGCCCAGGACAGGGCAGGGAGACCCAGTACTTC; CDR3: CASSPGQGRETQYF
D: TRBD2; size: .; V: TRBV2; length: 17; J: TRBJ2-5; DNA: TGTGCCAGCAGCGAAGGGACTAGCGGGGGGTTGGGGGAGACCCAGTACTTC; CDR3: CASSEGTSGGLGETQYF
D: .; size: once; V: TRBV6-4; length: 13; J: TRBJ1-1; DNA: TGTGCCAGCAGTGCAGGGGCAGGCACTGAAGCTTTCTTT; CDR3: CASSAGAGTEAFF
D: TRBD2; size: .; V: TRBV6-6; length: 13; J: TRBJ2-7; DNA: TGTGCCAGCAGTTACTCGCAGACTAGCTTGCAGTACTTC; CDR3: CASSYSQTSLQYF
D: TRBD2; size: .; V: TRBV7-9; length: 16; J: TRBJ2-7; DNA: TGTGCCAGCAGCTTATTCCCCTCGACTAGCTTGGGCGAGCAGTACTTC; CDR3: CASSLFPSTSLGEQYF
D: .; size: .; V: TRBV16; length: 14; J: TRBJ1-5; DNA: TGTGCCAGCAGCCGGCAGGGTTTCAATCAGCCCCAGCATTTT; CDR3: CASSRQGFNQPQHF
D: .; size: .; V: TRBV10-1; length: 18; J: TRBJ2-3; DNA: TGCGCCAGCAGTGAGTTGGCGGGCCCGACCTCTAGCACAGATACGCAGTATTTT; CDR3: CASSELAGPTSSTDTQYF